This T cell receptor beta chain was sequenced during a study of blood T cell repertoires in COVID-19. Study summary: Specimens from acute and convalescent COVID-19 originated in the United States, Italy and Spain. PBMCs, B-cell-depleted T cells, or T cells were the source of the cDNA or gDNA that made up the material.

CDR1 and CDR2 from the germline V gene are MNHEY and SMNVEV (reference sequence). The CDR3 contains 13 residues. The J segment lost 1 base and the V segment lost 6 bases, leaving 1 base of the junction unmatched. The authors' processing: It was from reference gene primer amplification that nucleated cell counts were estimated. Profiled with immunoSEQ multiplex PCR; TCRdb holds only in-frame clones, not every one. That table is the source of V, J and clone size, and D and trimming were worked out from the DNA. The sample lists roughly 250,000 clones; 84% were seen once. This chain joins TRBV27 and TRBJ2-7; 9 bases are a match to TRBD1. This clonotype originated in a human donor in a cohort sampled during active COVID-19. Material for sequencing was peripheral blood. CDR3 amino acids: CASRGTGSYEQYF. The DNA for the CDR3 is TGTGCCAGCAGGGGGACAGGGTCCTACGAGCAGTACTTC.